Listed here is a single TCR beta chain. Researchers amplified the TCR beta CDR3 regions from RNA transcripts. TCR CDR3 regions were first amplified by RT-PCR with HTBI primers. TCRdb reprocessed the multiplex PCR reads with MiXCR, giving one entry per CDR3 protein. Here the sample spans 330,000 or so distinct CDR3 sequences, roughly 20% being singletons. The sample is drawn from a study of T cells in Graves' hyperthyroidism and ophthalmopathy. Study details: Any treatment followed the collection of peripheral blood at initial diagnosis.

CDR1 LGHNA and CDR2 YNFKEQ come from the germline V gene. This CDR3 is built from 14 residues. The V end lost 0 bases, the J end lost 3 bases, and 9 bases lay between the germline ends. Not enrolled were patients with uncontrolled infection, other autoimmune disease, pregnancy or lactation. Clinical symptoms, serum thyroxine and TRAb, thyroid ultrasound and orbital computed tomography were used for the diagnoses. This sequence was found in a middle-aged man with Graves' ophthalmopathy. The genes are TRBV4-2 and TRBJ2-7, with D possibly matching TRBD1 (5 bases). Input material: blood. The CDR3 region has the DNA TGTGCCAGCAGCCAAGATCTGGGGCGCTACGAGCAGTACTTC. As protein: CASSQDLGRYEQYF.